The 24 T cell receptor beta chains reported below all come from one sample, sequenced in a study of T cell repertoires in aging, cancer and after chemotherapy. A mixed TRB-A/B primer pool amplified rearranged TRB by multiplex touch-down PCR. TCRdb re-called the multiplex PCR reads through MiXCR, storing one row per CDR3 protein. The sample records 7,000 to 10,000 distinct CDR3 sequences, more than 40% being singletons. TCR beta rearrangements were amplified from peripheral blood genomic DNA. Sample: blood. The receptors derive from a human donor with a solid tumor.

By sample fraction, this clonotype is medium-sized. The chain recombines TRBV11-3 with TRBJ2-5; no definite D call. Trimming left V 4 bases short and J 5 bases short, with 8 bases between. Germline V gene data show CDR1 as SGHNT and CDR2 as YENEEA. The length of the CDR3 is 12 residues. The chain's CDR3 is CASSSNPETQYF. CDR3 nucleotide sequence: TGTGCCAGCAGCTCAAACCCTGAGACCCAGTACTTC.

V and J are TRBV10-3 and TRBJ1-2; D is unresolved. The CDR3 extends over 13 amino acids. V lost 3 bases and J lost 4, with 9 bases in between. The germline gives CDR1 ENHRY, CDR2 SYGVKD. This CDR3 is CAISEAMRYGYTF. CDR3 bases: TGTGCCATCAGTGAAGCAATGCGCTATGGCTACACCTTC.

The chain uses TRBV11-3 and TRBJ2-5; 12 positions agree with TRBD2. The CDR3 contains 15 residues. Unmatched junction bases numbered 5, after V lost 4 bases and J lost 5 bases. Germline CDR1 SGHNT, CDR2 YENEEA. The CDR3 sequence: CASSSTTSGGETQYF. Written as DNA, the CDR3 is TGTGCCAGCAGCTCCACGACTAGCGGGGGCGAGACCCAGTACTTC.

On this clonotype: The junction does not match germline at one end; this may be a read error. This chain joins TRBV5-5 and TRBJ2-5, with D possibly matching TRBD2 (6 bases). The CDR3 runs 17 residues. Per germline, CDR1 SGHKS and CDR2 YYEKEE (reference sequence). The CDR3 sequence is CASSLGASGGAQETQYF. For the CDR3, the DNA is TGCGCCAGCAGCTTGGGTGCGTCCGGAGGGGCTCAAGAGACCCAGTACTTC.

In this sample, this clonotype turned up a few times. Because the CDR3's place on the DNA is in doubt, the DNA is left out and the CDR3 is given as listed by TCRdb. This sequence joins TRBV7-5 and TRBJ2-5; no DNA check was done on the table's D call, TRBD2. TRBV7-5 is a pseudogene locus. The CDR3 sequence runs 17 residues, both termini included. This CDR3 is CISVPESVGPCQETQYF.

The genes are TRBV30 and TRBJ2-1; 7 nucleotides match TRBD2. V dropped 2 bases and J dropped 6; count of bases not matched to a gene: 7. Looked up from germline, CDR1 is GTSNPN and CDR2 is SVGIG (reference sequence). This CDR3 contains 14 residues. CDR3 sequence (DNA): TGTGCCTGGAGTACGGAACTAGCGCTCAATGAGCAGTTCTTC. Translating it yields CAWSTELALNEQFF.

This clonotype was seen a few times. The rearrangement links TRBV6-5 to TRBJ2-1; D gene ambiguous. Trimming took off 2 bases at V and 8 bases at J, with 4 bases between the two ends. Germline CDR1 MNHEY, CDR2 SVGAGI. The CDR3 has 11 amino acids. CDR3 nucleotides: TGTGCCAGCAGTTACGGGGATGAGCAGTTCTTC. This translates into CASSYGDEQFF.

This chain uses TRBV30 with TRBJ1-2; 8 nucleotides line up with TRBD1. This CDR3 contains 14 residues. CDR1 and CDR2 from the germline V gene are GTSNPN and SVGIG (reference sequence). The J segment lost 4 bases and the V segment lost 2 bases, leaving 6 bases of the junction unmatched. CDR3 amino acids: CAWSPTGTGYGYTF. The CDR3 DNA sequence: TGTGCCTGGAGTCCTACCGGGACAGGCTATGGCTACACCTTC.

Here the CDR3 reads CASSRRDGYGYTF. In DNA form, the CDR3 reads TGTGCCAGCAGCCGCCGGGACGGGTATGGCTACACCTTC. This chain links TRBV6-1 with TRBJ1-2; TRBD1 might be the D (5 bases). CDR3 size: 13 residues. The germline V gene has CDR1 MNHNS and CDR2 SASEGT. The ends were cut back, 6 bases at V and 5 bases at J, with 13 bases in the middle.

The table lists this clonotype with a few counts. The rearrangement links TRBV11-3 to TRBJ1-1, with D unresolved. The CDR3 contains 14 residues. Germline CDR1 is SGHNT and CDR2 is YENEEA. V dropped 5 bases and J dropped 8 bases, with 18 bases sitting between them. The CDR3 nucleotides read TGTGCCAGCAGCCCCGGGCAGGCCAGCAAAGAAGCTTTCTTT. Protein: CASSPGQASKEAFF.

The chain uses TRBV29-1 and TRBJ2-2; TRBD2 matches 14 bases. Germline V gene data show CDR1 as SQVTM and CDR2 as ANQGSEA. V lost 6 bases, J lost 1 base, and 7 bases stayed unmatched. The CDR3 has 17 residues. CDR3: CSVRGTSGGRNTGELFF. CDR3 nucleotides: TGCAGCGTGAGGGGGACTAGCGGGGGCCGGAACACCGGGGAGCTGTTTTTT.

In this sample, this clonotype turned up a few times. This chain uses TRBV15 with TRBJ1-5; D is possibly TRBD1 (6 bases). From germline, CDR1 is LNHNV and CDR2 YYDKDF (reference sequence). Between the trimmed V and J ends, which lost 5 bases and 2 bases, there was a span of 13 bases. The CDR3 has 15 residues. The CDR3 bases are TGTGCCACCAGCGCTACAGGGCCCCGCAATCAGCCCCAGCATTTT. Translation gives CATSATGPRNQPQHF.

Notes on this clonotype: An end of the junction differs from the germline gene, which may be a read error. The chain employs TRBV6-1 and TRBJ2-2; 8 bases map to TRBD1. CDR3 size: 17 residues. Germline CDR1 reads MNHNS; CDR2 reads SASEGT. The CDR3 bases are TGTGCCATCAGTGAAACCTCCGGGACAGGGAACACCGGGGAGCTGTTTTTT. Translation: CAISETSGTGNTGELFF.

The rearrangement joins TRBV19 to TRBJ2-2; 8 positions agree with TRBD2. J lost 3 bases, V lost 10 bases, and 16 bases had no gene match. Germline V gene lookup returns CDR1 LNHDA and CDR2 SQIVND (reference sequence). The CDR3 totals 17 residues. The CDR3 here is CAIKVSRGGVDTGELFF. CDR3 DNA: TGTGCCATCAAAGTTTCACGGGGGGGGGTCGACACCGGGGAGCTGTTTTTT.

The table lists this clonotype with a few counts. The chain combines TRBV19 with TRBJ2-5; 9 bases match TRBD1. CDR1 LNHDA and CDR2 SQIVND come from the germline V gene (reference sequence). V shed 5 bases, J shed 4 bases, and the junction held 8 bases outside the gene matches. This CDR3 has 15 residues. The CDR3 loop is CASSPGTGRRETQYF. For the CDR3, the DNA is TGTGCCAGTAGTCCCGGGACAGGGAGGAGAGAGACCCAGTACTTC.

In this sample, this clonotype turned up a few times. This sequence joins TRBV19 and TRBJ2-3, with 7 nucleotides matching TRBD1. This CDR3 contains 15 residues. The junction had 6 bases not matched to a gene; V was cut back by 4 bases and J by 2 bases. Looked up from germline, CDR1 is LNHDA and CDR2 is SQIVND (reference sequence). CDR3 in amino acids: CASSSWGTVTDTQYF. The DNA for the CDR3 is TGTGCCAGTAGTAGTTGGGGGACAGTCACAGATACGCAGTATTTT.

This clonotype is categorized as medium-sized (0.01 to 0.1%). The chain joins TRBV29-1 to TRBJ2-3; 7 nucleotides match TRBD2. The germline V gene has CDR1 SQVTM and CDR2 ANQGSEA. There are 13 residues in the CDR3. V dropped 5 bases and J dropped 0; count of bases not matched to a gene: 2. The CDR3 DNA is TGCAGCGTTCTGGGGGGGAGCACAGATACGCAGTATTTT. Translation gives CSVLGGSTDTQYF.

In the case of this clonotype: An end of the junction does not agree with germline; a read error may underlie this. This CDR3 is CAIRRGTGNAEAFF. In nucleotides, the CDR3 is TGTGCCATCAGACGGGGGACGGGGAACGCTGAAGCTTTCTTT. The J gene is TRBJ1-1, the V gene TRBV10-3, with a possible D match to TRBD1 (5 bases). The CDR3 is 14 residues long. The germline V gene encodes CDR1 ENHRY and CDR2 SYGVKD.

The chain uses TRBV19 and TRBJ2-1, with D possibly matching TRBD2 (5 bases). CDR3 length: 17 amino acids. The germline gives CDR1 LNHDA, CDR2 SQIVND (reference sequence). V lost 0 bases and J 7 bases, leaving 19 bases between the germline ends. This CDR3 reads CASSIDHVTNLGNEQFF. The CDR3 DNA follows: TGTGCCAGTAGTATAGATCACGTGACTAACCTCGGGAATGAGCAGTTCTTC.

This clonotype appeared a few times. This chain connects TRBV6-2 or TRBV6-3 to TRBJ2-1, with TRBD1 matching 8 bases. The CDR3 sequence is 13 residues long. The germline CDR1 and CDR2 sequences are MNHEY and SVGEGT. The J segment lost 15 bases and the V segment lost 6 bases, leaving 13 bases of the junction unmatched. CDR3 amino acids: CASRGTGTGLMFF. Written as DNA, the CDR3 is TGTGCCAGCAGAGGGACCGGGACAGGTCTTATGTTCTTC.

This clonotype was recorded once. The CDR3 DNA is TGTGCCAGCAGCACCCGGGACAGGGAACCTGAAGCTTTCTTT. Protein sequence: CASSTRDREPEAFF. The chain joins TRBV13 to TRBJ1-1, with 9 bases identical to TRBD1. The CDR3 runs to 14 residues. Germline V gives CDR1 PRHDT, CDR2 FYEKMQ (reference sequence). J was trimmed by 6 bases and V by 5 bases; bases with no gene match: 7.

The chain couples TRBV20-1 to TRBJ1-1, with D maybe TRBD1 (5 bases). The CDR3 is 13 residues long. Germline V gene sequence: CDR1 DFQATT, CDR2 SNEGSKA (reference sequence). CDR3 amino acids: CSLTWGIGAEAFF. The CDR3 region has the DNA TGCAGCCTGACCTGGGGGATAGGGGCTGAAGCTTTCTTT.

The CDR3 bases are TGCAGTGCATCCCCCTTACTTAGCGGGGGAGAAGATACGCAGTATTTT. Encoded protein: CSASPLLSGGEDTQYF. This sequence joins TRBV20-1 and TRBJ2-3, with 9 bases fitting TRBD2. The CDR3 has 16 residues. With V trimmed by 6 bases and J by 5 bases, 15 bases remained unmatched. Germline V CDR1 and CDR2: DFQATT, SNEGSKA (reference sequence).

The chain carries TRBV19 and TRBJ1-1, with 7 bases fitting TRBD1. Looked up from germline, CDR1 is LNHDA and CDR2 is SQIVND (reference sequence). The CDR3 is made up of 15 amino acids. V gave up 0 bases and J gave up 5 bases; unmatched junction bases: 6. CDR3 sequence: CASSIDQGDRTEAFF. CDR3 nucleotides: TGTGCCAGTAGTATAGATCAGGGGGATCGGACTGAAGCTTTCTTT.